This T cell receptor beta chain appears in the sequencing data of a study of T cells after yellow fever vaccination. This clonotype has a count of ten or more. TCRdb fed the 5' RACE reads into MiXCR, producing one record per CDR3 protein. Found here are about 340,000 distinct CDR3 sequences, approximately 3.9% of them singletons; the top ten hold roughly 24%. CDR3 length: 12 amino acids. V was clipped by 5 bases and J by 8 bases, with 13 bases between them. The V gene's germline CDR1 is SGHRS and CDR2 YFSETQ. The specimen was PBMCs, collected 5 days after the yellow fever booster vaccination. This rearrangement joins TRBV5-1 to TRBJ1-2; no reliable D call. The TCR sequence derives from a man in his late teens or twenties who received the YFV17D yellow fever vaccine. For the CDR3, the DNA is TGCGCCAGCAGGCTGGAGGTAGAGGGCTACACCTTC. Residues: CASRLEVEGYTF.